The present entry profiles one T cell receptor beta chain with its context. Trimming pared 4 bases from V and 0 bases from J, leaving 16 bases between. Germline V gene lookup returns CDR1 GTSNPN and CDR2 SVGIG (reference sequence). This CDR3 contains 17 residues. Unique molecular identifiers were built into the TCRbeta library. Using its own MiXCR run on the PCR reads, TCRdb lists one record per CDR3 protein. Here the sample spans hundreds of thousands of distinct CDR3 sequences, 32% being singletons. This entry comes from a study of T-cell reconstitution after alpha-beta-depleted transplantation in children.

The J gene is TRBJ2-6, the V gene TRBV30, with D perhaps matching TRBD2 (6 bases). The sequencing here drew on PBMCs from the stem cell graft donor, taken from the stem cell graft. The clonotype comes from a human donor who donated a stem cell graft to a child with aplastic anemia. The CDR3 nucleotides are TGTGCCTGGACCTCGGGACTGACGAACTCTGGGGCCAACGTCCTGACTTTC. Its protein product is CAWTSGLTNSGANVLTF. The variable domain in full, completed from reference TRBV30 and TRBJ2-6, reads SQTIHQWPATLVQPVGSPLSLECTVEGTSNPNLYWYRQAAGRGLQLLFYSVGIGQISSEVPQNLSASRPQDRQFILSSKKLLLSDSGFYLCAWTSGLTNSGANVLTFGAGSRLTVL.